These 32 T cell receptor beta chains came from one sample sequenced in a study of blood T cells in healthy people across ages. A sample-barcoded 5' primer and a J-beta primer mix were used in a second PCR of roughly 6 to 11 cycles. TCRdb fed the 5' RACE reads into MiXCR, producing one record per CDR3 protein. The sample lists 890,000 or so distinct CDR3 sequences; approximately 67% were seen once. The source material was blood. The source of these receptors is a young man in good health.

The CDR3 here is CASRPTAVETQYF. CDR3 nucleotide sequence: TGTGCCAGCAGGCCTACCGCTGTCGAGACCCAGTACTTC. The gene calls are TRBV6-6 and TRBJ2-5; D unclear. Germline V gene sequence: CDR1 MNHNY, CDR2 SVGAGI (reference sequence). V was trimmed by 6 bases and J by 5 bases, leaving 13 bases between them. There are 13 residues in the CDR3.

The V gene is TRBV7-2, the J gene TRBJ2-1; D remains ambiguous. Germline V lookup: CDR1 SGHTA, CDR2 FQGNSA. Trimming pared 1 base from V and 1 base from J, leaving 14 bases between. CDR3 length: 17 residues. The CDR3 sequence is CASSLEPRSTSYNEQFF. DNA of the CDR3: TGTGCCAGCAGCTTAGAGCCTAGATCGACTTCCTACAATGAGCAGTTCTTC.

The chain carries TRBV20-1 and TRBJ2-5, with D perhaps TRBD1 (5 bases). V was pared by 0 bases and J by 11 bases, with 22 bases between. There are 15 residues in the CDR3. The V gene's germline CDR1 is DFQATT and CDR2 SNEGSKA (reference sequence). In nucleotides, the CDR3 is TGCAGTGCTAGAGATCCAGGGCTCCCATACAATGAGCAGTACTTC. This encodes CSARDPGLPYNEQYF.

This clonotype was recorded a few times. This chain links TRBV12-3 or TRBV12-4 with TRBJ2-1; the match to TRBD2 covers 10 bases. The CDR3 sequence is 15 residues long. Trimming removed 6 bases from V and 5 bases from J; junction bases left unmatched: 7. The CDR3 DNA reads TGTGCCAGCAGAGGGGCTAGCGGGGGAAACAATGAGCAGTTCTTC. Protein product: CASRGASGGNNEQFF.

This chain connects TRBV10-3 to TRBJ2-5, with 9 bases identical to TRBD1. Germline V gene lookup returns CDR1 ENHRY and CDR2 SYGVKD. The V segment lost 7 bases and the J segment 11 bases; nucleotides outside the gene matches: 17. The CDR3 sequence is 15 residues long. The CDR3 region is CAITGDRESSFGQYF. The DNA for the CDR3 is TGTGCCATCACCGGGGACAGGGAGTCGAGCTTCGGGCAGTACTTC.

The gene calls are TRBV6-6 and TRBJ2-5; TRBD2 matches 13 bases. The V gene's germline CDR1 is MNHNY and CDR2 SVGAGI (reference sequence). The ends lost 7 bases at V and 4 bases at J; junction bases unmatched: 6. This CDR3 is 15 amino acids long. CDR3 region: CASILAGGPGETQYF. As DNA, the CDR3 is TGTGCCAGCATACTAGCGGGGGGGCCGGGAGAGACCCAGTACTTC.

In this sample, this clonotype turned up once. The chain couples TRBV18 to TRBJ2-2; D may be TRBD2 (5 bases). Trimming left V 3 bases short and J 3 bases short, with 11 bases between. Per the germline V gene, CDR1 is KGHSH and CDR2 is LQKENI. The CDR3 has 15 amino acids. Here the CDR3 DNA reads TGTGCCAGCTCACCGAGTAGCGCAGACACCGGGGAGCTGTTTTTT. This codes for CASSPSSADTGELFF.

V and J are TRBV5-1 and TRBJ1-4; D is uncertain. Germline CDR1 and CDR2: SGHRS and YFSETQ. Trimming cost V 4 bases and J 0 bases, with 4 bases left between them. The CDR3 is 13 amino acids. This CDR3 reads CASSTPTNEKLFF. The CDR3 bases are TGCGCCAGCAGCACCCCAACTAATGAAAAACTGTTTTTT.

About this clonotype: At one boundary the junction diverges from the germline segment, which might be a read error. This sequence joins TRBV7-6 and TRBJ2-3, with 10 nucleotides matching TRBD1. CDR3 length: 18 amino acids. Germline CDR1 reads SGHVS; CDR2 reads FNYEAQ. This CDR3 reads CASSQIYEDRGAADTRYF. The CDR3 region has the DNA TGTGCCAGCAGCCAGATATACGAGGACAGGGGGGCCGCGGATACGCGGTATTTT. The full variable domain, completed using reference TRBV7-6 and TRBJ2-3, is GAGVSQSPRYKVTKRGQDVALRCDPISGHVSLYWYRQALGQGPEFLTYFNYEAQQDKSGLPNDRFSAERPEGSISTLTIQRTEQRDSAMYRCASSQIYEDRGAADTRYFGPGTRLTVL.

This clonotype was picked up a small number of times. The CDR3 DNA sequence: TGTGCCAGCAGTTTGGGCGGGAGATCACCCCTCCACTTT. Translating it yields CASSLGGRSPLHF. The J gene is TRBJ1-6, the V gene TRBV27; no definite D call. Between the trimmed V and J ends, which lost 3 bases and 10 bases, there was a span of 10 bases. The CDR3 runs 13 residues. Germline CDR1 reads MNHEY; CDR2 reads SMNVEV (reference sequence).

V is TRBV4-1 and J is TRBJ2-3, with 10 bases matching TRBD2. Germline CDR1 is MGHRA and CDR2 is YSYEKL. The trim removed 0 bases at V and 4 bases at J, leaving 7 bases unmatched. The CDR3 is 17 amino acids. CDR3 in DNA: TGCGCCAGCAGCCAAGAGTCTAGCGGGGGAAGGTCAGATACGCAGTATTTT. Translating it yields CASSQESSGGRSDTQYF.

The J gene is TRBJ2-3, the V gene TRBV14; D perhaps matches TRBD2 (5 bases). CDR1 SGHDN and CDR2 FVKESK come from the germline V gene. Trimming shortened V by 3 bases and J by 6 bases, and 13 bases separated the two germline ends. CDR3 size: 14 residues. The CDR3 DNA is TGTGCCAGCAGCCACCAACTAGATTCGGATACGCAGTATTTT. Protein product: CASSHQLDSDTQYF.

V gene TRBV7-9 combines with J gene TRBJ1-2; D ambiguous. This CDR3 spans 11 amino acids. V gave up 5 bases and J gave up 8 bases, with 9 bases separating them. CDR1 is SEHNR, CDR2 FQNEAQ, per germline (reference sequence). This chain's CDR3 is CASSVPAGYTF. CDR3 nucleotides: TGTGCCAGCAGCGTCCCAGCAGGCTACACCTTC.

The gene calls are TRBV4-3 and TRBJ2-1; 8 bases fit TRBD1. The CDR3 extends over 13 amino acids. Germline CDR1 reads LGHNA; CDR2 reads YSLEER. V lost 5 bases and J lost 8; bases outside the gene matches: 5. Here the CDR3 DNA reads TGCGCCAGCAGCGGGCCAGGGGGCCATGAGCAGTTCTTC. This encodes CASSGPGGHEQFF.

This clonotype was detected only a few times. CDR3 DNA sequence: TGTGCCAGCAGCGCCGGACTAGCGGGTTCCTACAATGAGCAGTTCTTC. It encodes CASSAGLAGSYNEQFF. The J gene is TRBJ2-1, the V gene TRBV9, with 11 nucleotides matching TRBD2. The V gene end was trimmed by 3 bases and the J gene end by 1 base; junction bases not matched to a gene: 3. Per germline, CDR1 SGDLS and CDR2 YYNGEE. The CDR3 runs 16 residues.

The chain employs TRBV7-2 and TRBJ2-7; D possibly corresponds to TRBD1 (6 bases). The CDR3 consists of 15 residues. The germline V and J ends were trimmed by 4 bases and 6 bases, with 19 bases remaining between them. Germline CDR1 SGHTA, CDR2 FQGNSA. The CDR3 loop reads CASSSTRTGPVEQYF. In nucleotides, the CDR3 is TGTGCCAGCAGCTCAACCCGAACAGGGCCCGTCGAGCAGTACTTC.

The chain combines TRBV11-2 with TRBJ1-5; D might be TRBD1 (5 bases). V was trimmed by 0 bases and J by 2 bases, leaving 8 bases between them. Germline V gene sequence: CDR1 SGHAT, CDR2 FQNNGV. This CDR3 comprises 15 residues. Here the CDR3 DNA reads TGTGCCAGCAGCTTAGATTGGGGGGGCAATCAGCCCCAGCATTTT. Protein product: CASSLDWGGNQPQHF.

The chain combines TRBV12-5 with TRBJ1-2, with D hard to call. The V end lost 5 bases, the J end lost 6 bases, and 13 bases lay between the germline ends. The germline V gene encodes CDR1 LGHNT and CDR2 FRNRAP. This CDR3 comprises 13 residues. The CDR3 sequence: CASGLGSSNGYTF. The CDR3 DNA reads as TGTGCTAGTGGTCTCGGGTCGAGTAATGGCTACACCTTC.

The V gene is TRBV15, the J gene TRBJ2-3; 11 bases match TRBD2. V shed 1 base, J shed 4 bases, and the junction held 1 base outside the gene matches. The CDR3 has 15 residues. CDR1 and CDR2 from the germline V gene are LNHNV and YYDKDF (reference sequence). The CDR3 bases are TGTGCCACCAGCAGAGCACTAGCGGGGGCAGATACGCAGTATTTT. It is translated as CATSRALAGADTQYF.

This chain uses TRBV5-1 with TRBJ2-7; D remains ambiguous. Trimming took 2 bases from V and 0 from J, leaving 12 bases between them. The CDR3 spans 15 residues. Germline V gene sequence: CDR1 SGHRS, CDR2 YFSETQ. The CDR3, as DNA: TGCGCCAGCAGCTTTACTGGATCCTTCTCCTACGAGCAGTACTTC. Its translation: CASSFTGSFSYEQYF.

The chain links TRBV29-1 to TRBJ1-2; D is ambiguous. There are 13 residues in the CDR3. The V end was cut by 6 bases, the J end by 0 bases, with 11 bases between. CDR1 SQVTM and CDR2 ANQGSEA come from the germline V gene. DNA for the CDR3: TGCAGCGTCCTGGACGGATCTAACTATGGCTACACCTTC. Translation gives CSVLDGSNYGYTF.

The chain combines TRBV7-2 with TRBJ2-5; no definite D call. The CDR3 has 14 amino acids. With 3 bases removed from V and 0 bases from J, the gap between germline ends came to 8 bases. Germline CDR1 is SGHTA and CDR2 is FQGNSA. The CDR3 DNA reads as TGTGCCAGCAGCTTTACTACCTACCAAGAGACCCAGTACTTC. Translated, it gives CASSFTTYQETQYF.

J is TRBJ1-2 and V is TRBV4-2; the D is unclear. Trimming pared 2 bases from V and 7 bases from J, leaving 8 bases between. The germline V gene encodes CDR1 LGHNA and CDR2 YNFKEQ. The length of the CDR3 is 12 residues. The CDR3 DNA follows: TGTGCCAGCAGCCAAACCCGGGCTGGCTACACCTTC. Encoded protein: CASSQTRAGYTF.

This clonotype was observed a few times. The chain joins TRBV5-1 to TRBJ2-7; D tentatively reads TRBD1 or TRBD2 (7 bases each). The CDR3 is 15 residues long. Trimming removed 1 base at V and 3 bases at J, with 14 bases between. The germline CDR1 and CDR2 sequences are SGHRS and YFSETQ. The CDR3 DNA sequence: TGCGCCAGCAGCTTGTGGGAGGGGGCCCTCTACGAGCAGTACTTC. It codes for CASSLWEGALYEQYF.

V gene TRBV5-1 combines with J gene TRBJ2-5; 8 bases align to TRBD1. The last part of the DNA fits TRBJ2-7 better; the J call may be wrong. The CDR3 is made up of 15 amino acids. CDR1 SGHRS and CDR2 YFSETQ come from the germline V gene. In DNA, the CDR3 is TGCGCCAGCAGCTTCGGTTTTCAGGGGGCCCCCGAGCAGTACTTC. Amino acids: CASSFGFQGAPEQYF.

The rearrangement links TRBV30 to TRBJ2-7; no firm D call. The end of the DNA aligns better with TRBJ2-5, so the J call may be wrong. Germline CDR1 is GTSNPN and CDR2 is SVGIG (reference sequence). CDR3 size: 11 residues. The CDR3 here is CAWSGGETQYF. CDR3 bases: TGTGCCTGGAGTGGGGGAGAGACCCAGTACTTC.

V is TRBV27 and J is TRBJ2-7; D remains unclear. The closer fit of TRBJ2-1 to the DNA end suggests the J call may be wrong. There are 12 residues in the CDR3. The germline V gene encodes CDR1 MNHEY and CDR2 SMNVEV (reference sequence). CDR3 sequence reads: CASIPINGEQFF. In DNA form, the CDR3 reads TGTGCCAGCATCCCTATAAACGGCGAGCAGTTCTTC.

The genes are TRBV10-3 and TRBJ2-2, with D tentatively TRBD1 (6 bases). V lost 6 bases and J lost 5, with 7 bases in between. Germline CDR1 and CDR2: ENHRY and SYGVKD. The CDR3 spans 12 residues. CDR3 loop: CAIRDSTGELFF. In DNA form, the CDR3 reads TGTGCCATCAGGGACAGTACCGGGGAGCTGTTTTTT.

The rearrangement links TRBV12-3 or TRBV12-4 to TRBJ1-2; D perhaps matches TRBD1 (5 bases). Between the trimmed V and J ends, which lost 7 bases and 8 bases, there was a span of 14 bases. The CDR3 is 12 residues long. The CDR3 DNA is TGTGCCAGCATTCTGCCGGGGGAGGGCTACACCTTC. This encodes CASILPGEGYTF.

This chain uses TRBV12-3 or TRBV12-4 with TRBJ1-1; maybe TRBD1 (5 bases). The CDR3 runs 14 residues. The V and J ends lost 8 bases and 2 bases respectively, with 15 bases between them. CDR3 DNA sequence: TGTGCCAGCTGCCCAGGGCAGAAAAACACTGAAGCTTTCTTT. Protein: CASCPGQKNTEAFF.

J is TRBJ1-2 and V is TRBV7-9, with 7 bases lining up with TRBD1. Germline CDR1 and CDR2: SEHNR and FQNEAQ (reference sequence). V shed 4 bases and J 4 bases; nucleotides not matched to a gene: 9. There are 15 residues in the CDR3. In DNA, the CDR3 is TGTGCCAGCAGCTCCCGGGACAGAACACCCTATGGCTACACCTTC. As protein: CASSSRDRTPYGYTF.

This rearrangement joins TRBV7-9 to TRBJ1-6, with no clear D. V was clipped by 2 bases and J by 10 bases, with 18 bases between them. The CDR3 is 16 amino acids. The V gene's germline CDR1 is SEHNR and CDR2 FQNEAQ (reference sequence). The CDR3 spells CASSLLGPRVGSPLHF. The CDR3, as DNA: TGTGCCAGCAGCTTACTTGGCCCACGAGTAGGATCACCCCTCCACTTT.